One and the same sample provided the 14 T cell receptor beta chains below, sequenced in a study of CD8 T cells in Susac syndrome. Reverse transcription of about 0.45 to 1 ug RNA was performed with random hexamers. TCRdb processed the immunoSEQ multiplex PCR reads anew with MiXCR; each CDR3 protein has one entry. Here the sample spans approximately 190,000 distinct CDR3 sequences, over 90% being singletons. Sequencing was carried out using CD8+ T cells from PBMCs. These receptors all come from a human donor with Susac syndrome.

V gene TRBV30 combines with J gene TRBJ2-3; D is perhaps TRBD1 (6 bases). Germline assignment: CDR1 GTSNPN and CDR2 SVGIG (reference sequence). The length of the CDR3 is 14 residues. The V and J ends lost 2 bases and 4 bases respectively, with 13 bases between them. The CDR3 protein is CAWSQGTSSDTQYF. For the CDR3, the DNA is TGTGCCTGGAGTCAAGGGACATCCTCAGATACGCAGTATTTT. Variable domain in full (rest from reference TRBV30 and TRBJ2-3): SQTIHQWPATLVQPVGSPLSLECTVEGTSNPNLYWYRQAAGRGLQLLFYSVGIGQISSEVPQNLSASRPQDRQFILSSKKLLLSDSGFYLCAWSQGTSSDTQYFGPGTRLTVL.

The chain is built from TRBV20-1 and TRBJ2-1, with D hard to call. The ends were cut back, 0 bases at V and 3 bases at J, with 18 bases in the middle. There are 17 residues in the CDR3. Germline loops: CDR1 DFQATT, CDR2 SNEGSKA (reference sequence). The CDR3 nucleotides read TGCAGTGCTAGAGATTCCCGGGCCTCCTTCTACTACAATGAGCAGTTCTTC. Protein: CSARDSRASFYYNEQFF.

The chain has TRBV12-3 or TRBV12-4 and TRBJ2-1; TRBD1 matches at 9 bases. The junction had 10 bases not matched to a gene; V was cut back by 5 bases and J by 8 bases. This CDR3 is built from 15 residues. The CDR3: CASSPGQGISDEQFF. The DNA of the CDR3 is TGTGCCAGCAGTCCGGGACAGGGAATCTCCGATGAGCAGTTCTTC.

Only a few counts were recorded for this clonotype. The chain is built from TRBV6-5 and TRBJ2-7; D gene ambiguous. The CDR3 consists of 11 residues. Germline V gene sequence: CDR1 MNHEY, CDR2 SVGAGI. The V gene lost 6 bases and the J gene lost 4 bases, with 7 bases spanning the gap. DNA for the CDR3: TGTGCCAGCAGGACGGGTTACGAGCAGTACTTC. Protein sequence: CASRTGYEQYF.

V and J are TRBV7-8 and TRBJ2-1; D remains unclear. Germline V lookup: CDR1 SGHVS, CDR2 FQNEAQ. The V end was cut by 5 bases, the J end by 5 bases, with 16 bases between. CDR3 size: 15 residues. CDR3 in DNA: TGTGCCAGCAGCGCACCCGGGTCCTGGCACAATGAGCAGTTCTTC. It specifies CASSAPGSWHNEQFF. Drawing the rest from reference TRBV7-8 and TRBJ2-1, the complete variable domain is GAGVSQSPRYKVAKRGQDVALRCDPISGHVSLFWYQQALGQGPEFLTYFQNEAQLDKSGLPSDRFFAERPEGSVSTLKIQRTQQEDSAVYLCASSAPGSWHNEQFFGPGTRLTVL.

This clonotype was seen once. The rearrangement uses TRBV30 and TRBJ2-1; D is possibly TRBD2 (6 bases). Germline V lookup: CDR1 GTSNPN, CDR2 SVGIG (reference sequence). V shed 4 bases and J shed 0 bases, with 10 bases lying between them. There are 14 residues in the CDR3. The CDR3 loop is CAWTEGYSYNEQFF. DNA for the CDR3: TGTGCCTGGACGGAGGGGTACTCCTACAATGAGCAGTTCTTC.

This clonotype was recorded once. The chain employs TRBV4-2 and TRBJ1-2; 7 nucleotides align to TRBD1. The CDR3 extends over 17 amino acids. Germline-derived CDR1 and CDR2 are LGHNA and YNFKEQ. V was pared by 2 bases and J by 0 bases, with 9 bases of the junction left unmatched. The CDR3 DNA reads TGTGCCAGCAGCCAAATCAGGGGGTCGAAAGCTAACTATGGCTACACCTTC. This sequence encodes CASSQIRGSKANYGYTF.

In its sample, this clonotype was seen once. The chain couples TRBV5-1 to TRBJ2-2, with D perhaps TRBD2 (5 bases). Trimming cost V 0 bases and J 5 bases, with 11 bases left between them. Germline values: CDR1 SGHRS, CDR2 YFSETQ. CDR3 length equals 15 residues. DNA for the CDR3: TGCGCCAGCAGCTTGGCGGGGTCGGGGACCGGGGAGCTGTTTTTT. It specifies CASSLAGSGTGELFF.

The CDR3: CASSPTGVAYNEQFF. CDR3 sequence (DNA): TGTGCCAGCAGTCCGACAGGGGTTGCCTACAATGAGCAGTTCTTC. The rearrangement uses TRBV2 and TRBJ2-1, with 8 bases matching TRBD1. V gave up 5 bases and J gave up 2 bases; unmatched junction bases: 5. The germline CDR1 and CDR2 sequences are SNHLY and FYNNEI. The CDR3 contains 15 residues.

CDR3 amino acids: CASSRNDRTEYEAFF. CDR3 DNA sequence: TGTGCCAGCAGTCGCAACGACAGAACCGAATATGAAGCTTTCTTT. The chain employs TRBV12-3 or TRBV12-4 and TRBJ1-1, with D possibly being TRBD1 (5 bases). V gave up 5 bases and J gave up 7 bases, with 20 bases separating them. The CDR3 is 15 amino acids.

The CDR3 reads CASSVEGRPKEAFF. The DNA for the CDR3 is TGTGCCAGCAGCGTAGAAGGGCGACCCAAAGAAGCTTTCTTT. The chain carries TRBV9 and TRBJ1-1, with no clear D. The V gene's germline CDR1 is SGDLS and CDR2 YYNGEE. CDR3 length: 14 amino acids. Trimming took off 0 bases at V and 8 bases at J, with 14 bases between the two ends.

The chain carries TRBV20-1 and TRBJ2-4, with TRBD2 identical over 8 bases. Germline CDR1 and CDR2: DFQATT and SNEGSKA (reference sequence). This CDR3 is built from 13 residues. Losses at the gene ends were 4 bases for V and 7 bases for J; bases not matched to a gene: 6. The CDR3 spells CSAKGGTRNIQYF. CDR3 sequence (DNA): TGCAGTGCTAAGGGGGGGACTAGGAACATTCAGTACTTC.

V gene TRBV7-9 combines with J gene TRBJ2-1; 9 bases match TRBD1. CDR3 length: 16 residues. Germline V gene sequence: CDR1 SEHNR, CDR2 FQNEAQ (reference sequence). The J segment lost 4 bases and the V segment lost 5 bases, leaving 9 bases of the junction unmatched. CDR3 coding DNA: TGTGCCAGCAGCACGCAATCGGGACAGGGTTACAATGAGCAGTTCTTC. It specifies CASSTQSGQGYNEQFF.

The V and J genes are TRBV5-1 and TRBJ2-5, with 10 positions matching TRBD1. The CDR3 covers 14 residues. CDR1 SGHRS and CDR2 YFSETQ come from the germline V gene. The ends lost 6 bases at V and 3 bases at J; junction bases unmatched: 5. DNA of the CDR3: TGCGCCAGCACCGGGGGACAGGGGAAAGAGACCCAGTACTTC. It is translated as CASTGGQGKETQYF.